This TCR beta chain was found in a study of beta chain features in type 1 diabetes. Findings of the study overall: VDJ junctions from patients with type 1 diabetes contained fewer insertions and more deletions. The study found that naive, central memory and Treg TCRB repertoires appeared more similar in patients than in healthy donors. Across all four CD4+ subsets, people with type 1 diabetes showed modestly shorter TCRB CDR3s.

This clone was counted between two and nine times. Antigen specificity is unknown. Germline V lookup: CDR1 ENHRY, CDR2 SYGVKD. The CDR3 runs to 15 residues. The V segment lost 0 bases and the J segment 6 bases; nucleotides outside the gene matches: 2. Expressed TCRB transcripts got sequenced, as all isolated RNA was reverse transcribed. Sequenced by immunoSEQ multiplex PCR; TCRdb stores in-frame clones only, minus some. In the table there are hundreds of thousands of clones, over 11% of which are singletons. The receptor comes from a man between 18 and 35 years old with type 1 diabetes. The specimen was naive CD4+ T cells from blood. The chain has TRBV10-3 and TRBJ2-1, with 10 bases identical to TRBD2. The CDR3 protein is CAISESSGGANEQFF. In DNA form, the CDR3 reads TGTGCCATCAGTGAGTCAAGCGGGGGGGCCAATGAGCAGTTCTTC.